Each of the 21 T cell receptor beta chains below was sequenced from the same sample in a study of shared clonotypes between healthy human individuals (TCRdb year 2020). Library method: the immunoSEQ multiplex PCR assay. The clones in this table, taken by TCRdb from immuneACCESS, are in-frame only. Not every clone is retained; where verified, under half of the shortfall comes from an unresolved V gene, and the cause of the rest is unknown. This sample has around 510,000 clones in its table, and around 80% of those were observed once. The ten largest clones add up to around 11% of the sample. Sequences were obtained from PBMCs. All receptors come from a woman in her 40s in good health. Some clones in this sample may be carry-over from other donors' samples.

This clone was found a few times. The gene calls are TRBV28 and TRBJ1-5; no firm D call. The CDR3 length is 12 residues. V lost 6 bases to trimming and J lost 11 bases, with 14 bases between them. Germline loops: CDR1 MDHEN, CDR2 SYDVKM. CDR3 coding DNA: TGTGCCAGCAGCTCCTACATGGAGGCCCAGCATTTT. It encodes CASSSYMEAQHF.

The rearrangement links TRBV18 to TRBJ2-7; a weak D match, TRBD2 (6 bases). From germline, CDR1 is KGHSH and CDR2 LQKENI. This CDR3 spans 13 amino acids. The V end was cut by 2 bases, the J end by 7 bases, with 12 bases between. DNA for the CDR3: TGTGCCAGCTCACCAGGGGACTTGAGGGAGCAGTACTTC. Residues: CASSPGDLREQYF.

The rearrangement joins TRBV27 to TRBJ2-7, with 7 bases lining up with TRBD2. The germline CDR1 and CDR2 sequences are MNHEY and SMNVEV (reference sequence). The CDR3 has 14 amino acids. V dropped 8 bases and J dropped 5; count of bases not matched to a gene: 12. Written as DNA, the CDR3 is TGTGCCAGCGGGGGAAGCGGGGAGGTTCACGAGCAGTACTTC. The encoded protein is CASGGSGEVHEQYF.

This clone has a handful of counts. The J gene is TRBJ2-7, the V gene TRBV30; the D gene is possibly TRBD1 (6 bases). Trimming removed 3 bases at V and 3 bases at J, with 9 bases between. Germline values: CDR1 GTSNPN, CDR2 SVGIG (reference sequence). This CDR3 comprises 12 residues. As DNA, the CDR3 is TGTGCCTGGAGCGTGGACAGCTACGAGCAGTACTTC. Translated, it gives CAWSVDSYEQYF.

Concerning this clone itself: This likely reflects a read error, since a far larger clone is one base away. CDR3 coding DNA: TGTGCCAACAGCCACCCGACACTTCAGGGCGTCTTCGGCAATCAGCCCCAGCATTTT. Its protein is CANSHPTLQGVFGNQPQHF. The chain joins TRBV14 to TRBJ1-5, with TRBD1 as a possible D gene (5 bases). CDR1 and CDR2 from the germline V gene are SGHDN and FVKESK. The CDR3 spans 19 residues. Complete variable domain (other parts from reference TRBV14 and TRBJ1-5): EAGVTQFPSHSVIEKGQTVTLRCDPISGHDNLYWYRRVMGKEIKFLLHFVKESKQDESGMPNNRFLAERTGGTYSTLKVQPAELEDSGVYFCANSHPTLQGVFGNQPQHFGDGTRLSIL.

The CDR3 DNA reads as TGTGCCAGCAGCAAATCCTATAGGACAGGTGAGATCTCTGGGGCCAACGTCCTGACTTTC. It translates to CASSKSYRTGEISGANVLTF. V is TRBV21-1 and J is TRBJ2-6; the table's D call of TRBD1 was not tested on the DNA. TRBV21-1 is described as a pseudogene. The CDR3 runs 20 residues.

The chain recombines TRBV7-9 with TRBJ2-1; TRBD2 agrees at 8 bases. Looked up from germline, CDR1 is SEHNR and CDR2 is FQNEAQ (reference sequence). V gave up 4 bases and J gave up 4 bases; unmatched junction bases: 6. The CDR3 is 15 residues long. CDR3 bases: TGTGCCAGCAGCTCGGCCGGGACTAGTTACAATGAGCAGTTCTTC. This translates into CASSSAGTSYNEQFF.

Worth noting for this clone: One end of the junction is discordant with germline, which a read error may explain. The chain employs TRBV10-3 and TRBJ1-2; D remains unclear. Per germline, CDR1 ENHRY and CDR2 SYGVKD. The CDR3 runs to 13 residues. The DNA of the CDR3 is TGCGCCATCAGTTCGGGCAGAAACTATGGCTACACCTTC. Protein sequence: CAISSGRNYGYTF.

The V and J genes are TRBV9 and TRBJ1-2; D ambiguous. Trimming shortened V by 0 bases and J by 5 bases, and 8 bases separated the two germline ends. CDR3 length: 13 amino acids. Germline V lookup: CDR1 SGDLS, CDR2 YYNGEE. CDR3 in DNA: TGTGCCAGCAGCGTAGCGGCAGGTTATGGCTACACCTTC. Residues: CASSVAAGYGYTF.

The sample holds a few counts of this clone. V gene TRBV28 combines with J gene TRBJ1-4; D ambiguous. The CDR3 spans 15 residues. The V end was cut by 3 bases, the J end by 4 bases, with 12 bases between. Per the germline V gene, CDR1 is MDHEN and CDR2 is SYDVKM. The CDR3 sequence: CASSFLRRINEKLFF. CDR3 sequence (DNA): TGTGCCAGCAGTTTCTTGAGGAGGATTAATGAAAAACTGTTTTTT.

This clone occurred once. The V and J genes are TRBV27 and TRBJ2-5; D is ambiguous. Germline V gene sequence: CDR1 MNHEY, CDR2 SMNVEV (reference sequence). The CDR3 contains 15 residues. V dropped 0 bases and J dropped 1 base, with 9 bases sitting between them. For the CDR3, the DNA is TGTGCCAGCAGTTTATCCCCCCGTCGCCAAGAGACCCAGTACTTC. Its translation is CASSLSPRRQETQYF.

V and J are TRBV19 and TRBJ2-1, with TRBD2 identical over 10 bases. The CDR3 has 16 residues. V trimming: 6 bases; J trimming: 2 bases; junction bases outside the gene matches: 7. Germline V lookup: CDR1 LNHDA, CDR2 SQIVND (reference sequence). This CDR3 reads CASRPSGSAPYNEQFF. Written as DNA, the CDR3 is TGTGCCAGTAGGCCTAGCGGGAGCGCCCCCTACAATGAGCAGTTCTTC.

V is TRBV7-2 and J is TRBJ1-2, with a possible D match to TRBD1 (6 bases). V was shortened by 5 bases and J by 2 bases, with 9 bases between the two germline ends. Germline assignment: CDR1 SGHTA and CDR2 FQGNSA. CDR3 size: 13 residues. CDR3 DNA: TGTGCCAGCAGCAAGGACAGAAACTATGGCTACACCTTC. Its translation is CASSKDRNYGYTF.

This clone appeared many times. In the same sample, other DNA sequences code for this CDR3. The J gene is TRBJ1-6, the V gene TRBV2; 9 nucleotides line up with TRBD1. V dropped 7 bases and J dropped 5; count of bases not matched to a gene: 6. The CDR3 has 15 residues. The germline V gene has CDR1 SNHLY and CDR2 FYNNEI. The CDR3 DNA reads TGTGCCAGCAACCGCCGGACAGGGGATAATTCACCCCTCCACTTT. It is translated as CASNRRTGDNSPLHF.

The rearrangement links TRBV28 to TRBJ2-3, with D hard to call. The CDR3 is made up of 16 amino acids. With 6 bases removed from V and 4 bases from J, the gap between germline ends came to 20 bases. The V gene's germline CDR1 is MDHEN and CDR2 SYDVKM. CDR3 sequence: CASSLVHGVDADTQYF. The CDR3 DNA sequence: TGTGCCAGCAGCCTCGTCCATGGGGTAGACGCAGATACGCAGTATTTT. The full variable domain, its missing parts supplied by reference TRBV28 and TRBJ2-3, is DVKVTQSSRYLVKRTGEKVFLECVQDMDHENMFWYRQDPGLGLRLIYFSYDVKMKEKGDIPEGYSVSREKKERFSLILESASTNQTSMYLCASSLVHGVDADTQYFGPGTRLTVL.

This clone was recorded once. The chain combines TRBV9 with TRBJ2-7; 13 nucleotides agree with TRBD2. Germline values: CDR1 SGDLS, CDR2 YYNGEE. The CDR3 has 15 residues. V shed 3 bases and J 7 bases; nucleotides not matched to a gene: 7. The DNA for the CDR3 is TGTGCCAGCAGCGGCGGGACTAGCGGGAAATCGGAGCAGTACTTC. Translated: CASSGGTSGKSEQYF.

This sequence joins TRBV29-1 and TRBJ1-3; D is unresolved. The CDR3 spans 12 residues. Germline V CDR1 and CDR2: SQVTM, ANQGSEA. Trimming shortened V by 5 bases and J by 0 bases, and 5 bases separated the two germline ends. The CDR3 spells CSVPGSGNTIYF. The CDR3 coding sequence is TGCAGCGTTCCGGGCTCTGGAAACACCATATATTTT.

The gene calls are TRBV7-2 and TRBJ2-7, with D perhaps TRBD1 (6 bases). The CDR3 totals 16 residues. V was trimmed by 6 bases and J by 6 bases, leaving 24 bases between them. The V gene's germline CDR1 is SGHTA and CDR2 FQGNSA. DNA of the CDR3: TGTGCCAGCAGACCACCCGCGAGGACAGCCAGGAGCGAGCAGTACTTC. It translates to CASRPPARTARSEQYF.

This clone was seen only once. This same CDR3 is encoded by further DNA sequences in the sample. The J gene is TRBJ2-1, the V gene TRBV28; D not certain. With 1 base removed from V and 4 bases from J, the gap between germline ends came to 2 bases. The CDR3 totals 12 residues. Germline V CDR1 and CDR2: MDHEN, SYDVKM. CDR3 sequence: CASSLFYNEQFF. In DNA form, the CDR3 reads TGTGCCAGCAGTTTATTTTACAATGAGCAGTTCTTC.

This rearrangement joins TRBV5-1 to TRBJ1-1; 9 bases fit TRBD1. V dropped 5 bases and J dropped 3; count of bases not matched to a gene: 5. This CDR3 region has 14 residues. The germline V gene encodes CDR1 SGHRS and CDR2 YFSETQ. The CDR3 loop is CASRVTGGDTEAFF. The CDR3 nucleotides are TGCGCCAGCAGAGTGACAGGGGGGGACACTGAAGCTTTCTTT.

Worth noting for this clone: A much larger clone is a single base away; this may be a read error. The chain employs TRBV11-2 and TRBJ2-7; no clear D gene. Trimming cost V 2 bases and J 2 bases, with 1 base left between them. The germline V gene has CDR1 SGHAT and CDR2 FQNNGV. This CDR3 region has 11 residues. CDR3: CASSLTYEQYF. CDR3 in DNA: TGTGCCAGCAGCTTAACCTACGAGCAGTACTTC.